This record looks at one TCR beta chain sequence and its context. What it binds is unknown. The sample is drawn from a study of cytomegalovirus exposure and HLA in healthy donors. At the level of the study: Among 398 genotyped donors, around 80% fell in the Caucasian-associated ancestry cluster.

Regarding the study as a whole: As confirmed in vitro, a few CMV-associated chains were specific for CMV antigens.

The germline gives CDR1 MNHEY, CDR2 SMNVEV (reference sequence). The CDR3 is 16 amino acids. With V trimmed by 6 bases and J by 6 bases, 11 bases remained unmatched. The study ran its PCR with 60 Vbeta and 13 Jbeta primers. Method: immunoSEQ multiplex PCR; TCRdb's copy keeps in-frame clones and lacks some. The sample records 150,000 or so clones, about 70% being singletons. This chain links TRBV27 with TRBJ2-2; 9 bases map to TRBD2. The source is a male donor in good health and CMV-seronegative. Specimen: PBMCs. Here the CDR3 DNA reads TGTGCCAGCAGGTCAATTAGCGGGAGTGTTTCCGGGGAGCTGTTTTTT. It is translated as CASRSISGSVSGELFF.